Given below is one TCR beta chain in context. This sample is drawn from a study of radiation and T cells in renal cell carcinoma. For the study at large: Nephrectomy followed 15 Gy stereotactic body radiation by 4 weeks.

Per germline, CDR1 DFQATT and CDR2 SNEGSKA (reference sequence). Trimming removed 3 bases at V and 5 bases at J, with 6 bases between. CDR3 size: 11 residues. TCRdb's copy holds only in-frame clones and misses some; the assay was immunoSEQ multiplex PCR. Here the sample spans tens of thousands of clones, over 70% being singletons. Time point indicated: baseline pretreatment blood. Regarding treatment: 15 Gy SBRT to primary tumor, nephrectomy 4 weeks later. This material consisted of blood, taken from a patient whose treatment included radiotherapy and nephrectomy. The TCR originated in a man aged 55 to 70 with renal cell carcinoma. The rearrangement uses TRBV20-1 and TRBJ2-3; D remains unclear. The CDR3 is CSASLEDTQYF. The CDR3 DNA sequence: TGCAGTGCTAGTTTGGAAGATACGCAGTATTTT.